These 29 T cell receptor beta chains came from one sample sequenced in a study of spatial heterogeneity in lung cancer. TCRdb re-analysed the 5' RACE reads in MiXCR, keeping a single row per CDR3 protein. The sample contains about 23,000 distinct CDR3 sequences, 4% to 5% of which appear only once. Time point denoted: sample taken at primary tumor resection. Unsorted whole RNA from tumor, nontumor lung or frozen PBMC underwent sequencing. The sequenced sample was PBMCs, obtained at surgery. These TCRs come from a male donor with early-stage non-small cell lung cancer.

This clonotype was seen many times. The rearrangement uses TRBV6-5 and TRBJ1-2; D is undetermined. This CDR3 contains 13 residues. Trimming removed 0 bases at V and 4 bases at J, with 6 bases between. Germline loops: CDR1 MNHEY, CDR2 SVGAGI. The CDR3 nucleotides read TGTGCCAGCAGTTACTCGGGAGCCTATGGCTACACCTTC. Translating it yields CASSYSGAYGYTF.

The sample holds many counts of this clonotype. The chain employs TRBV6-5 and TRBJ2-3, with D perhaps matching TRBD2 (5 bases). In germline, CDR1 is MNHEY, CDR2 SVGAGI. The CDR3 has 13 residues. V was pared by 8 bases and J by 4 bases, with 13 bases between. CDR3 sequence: CASGSVAADTQYF. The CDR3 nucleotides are TGTGCCAGCGGGAGCGTCGCCGCAGATACGCAGTATTTT.

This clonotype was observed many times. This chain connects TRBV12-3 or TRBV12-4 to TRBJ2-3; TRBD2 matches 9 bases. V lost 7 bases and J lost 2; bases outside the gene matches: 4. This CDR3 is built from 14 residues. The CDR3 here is CASNLAGHTDTQYF. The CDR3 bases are TGTGCCAGCAATCTAGCGGGGCACACAGATACGCAGTATTTT.

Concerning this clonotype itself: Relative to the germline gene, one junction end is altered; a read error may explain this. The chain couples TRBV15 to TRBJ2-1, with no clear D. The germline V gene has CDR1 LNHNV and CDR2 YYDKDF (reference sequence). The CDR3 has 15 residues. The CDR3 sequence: CVTSRDASSYNEQFF. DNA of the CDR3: TGTGTCACCAGCAGAGATGCAAGCTCCTACAATGAGCAGTTCTTC.

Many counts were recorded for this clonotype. The CDR3 here is CASRRGLATDTQYF. The CDR3 DNA is TGTGCCAGCAGGCGTGGACTAGCTACAGATACGCAGTATTTT. The genes are TRBV2 and TRBJ2-3, with 8 nucleotides matching TRBD2. The CDR3 contains 14 residues. The V gene end was trimmed by 6 bases and the J gene end by 3 bases; junction bases not matched to a gene: 5. The V gene's germline CDR1 is SNHLY and CDR2 FYNNEI.

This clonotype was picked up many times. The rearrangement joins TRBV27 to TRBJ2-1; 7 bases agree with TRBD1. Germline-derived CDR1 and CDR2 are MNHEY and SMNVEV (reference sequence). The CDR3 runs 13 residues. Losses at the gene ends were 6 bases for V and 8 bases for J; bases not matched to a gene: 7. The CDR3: CASREDRRDEQFF. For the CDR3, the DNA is TGTGCCAGCAGGGAGGACAGGCGGGATGAGCAGTTCTTC.

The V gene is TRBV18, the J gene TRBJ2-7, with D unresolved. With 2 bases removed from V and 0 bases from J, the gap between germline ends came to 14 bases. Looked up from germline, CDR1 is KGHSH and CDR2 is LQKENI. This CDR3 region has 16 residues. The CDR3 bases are TGTGCCAGCTCACCAAGCGACGGTTTCCGCTCCTACGAGCAGTACTTC. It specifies CASSPSDGFRSYEQYF.

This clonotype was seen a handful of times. The CDR3 protein is CSARDPRYRKLDEQYF. As DNA, the CDR3 is TGCAGTGCTAGAGATCCCCGGTATCGGAAACTAGACGAGCAGTACTTC. This rearrangement joins TRBV20-1 to TRBJ2-7, with D possibly TRBD2 on 5 matching bases. CDR1 DFQATT and CDR2 SNEGSKA come from the germline V gene (reference sequence). V was pared by 0 bases and J by 5 bases, with 20 bases between. This CDR3 has 16 amino acids.

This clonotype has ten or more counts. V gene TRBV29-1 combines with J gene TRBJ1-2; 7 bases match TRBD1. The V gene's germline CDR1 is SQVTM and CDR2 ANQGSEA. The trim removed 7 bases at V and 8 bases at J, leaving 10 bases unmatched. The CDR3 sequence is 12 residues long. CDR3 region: CSGRQGDRGYTF. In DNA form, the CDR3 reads TGCAGCGGAAGACAGGGCGATCGGGGCTACACCTTC.

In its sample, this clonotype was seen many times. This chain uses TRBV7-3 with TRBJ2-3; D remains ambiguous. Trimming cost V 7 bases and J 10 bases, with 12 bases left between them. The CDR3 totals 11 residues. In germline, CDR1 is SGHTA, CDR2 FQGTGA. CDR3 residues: CASTDGRSQYF. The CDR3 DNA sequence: TGTGCCAGCACGGACGGGCGATCGCAGTATTTT.

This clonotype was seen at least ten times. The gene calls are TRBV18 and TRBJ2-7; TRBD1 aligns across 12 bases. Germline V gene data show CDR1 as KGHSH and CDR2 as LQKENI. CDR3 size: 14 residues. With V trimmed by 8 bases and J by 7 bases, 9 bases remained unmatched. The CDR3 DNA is TGTGCCAGCGCCTCCGGGACAGGGGGCCGGGAGCAGTACTTC. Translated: CASASGTGGREQYF.

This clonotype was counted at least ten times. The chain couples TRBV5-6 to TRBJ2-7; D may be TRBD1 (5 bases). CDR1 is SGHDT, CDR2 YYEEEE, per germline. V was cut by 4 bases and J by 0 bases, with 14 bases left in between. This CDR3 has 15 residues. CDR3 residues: CASSLGQGTSYEQYF. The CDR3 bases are TGTGCCAGCAGCCTGGGGCAGGGAACCTCCTACGAGCAGTACTTC.

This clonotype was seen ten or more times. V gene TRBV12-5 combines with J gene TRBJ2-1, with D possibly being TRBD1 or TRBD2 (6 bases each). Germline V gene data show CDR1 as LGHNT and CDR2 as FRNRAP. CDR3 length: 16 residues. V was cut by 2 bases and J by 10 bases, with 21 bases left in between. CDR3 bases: TGTGCTAGTGGTTTGTCCCCCTCCGGGGGCCGGGGGGAGCAGTTCTTC. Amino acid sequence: CASGLSPSGGRGEQFF.

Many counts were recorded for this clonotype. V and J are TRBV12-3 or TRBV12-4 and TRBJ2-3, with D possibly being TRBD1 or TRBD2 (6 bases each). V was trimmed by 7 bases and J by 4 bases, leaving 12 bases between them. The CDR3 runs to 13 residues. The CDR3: CASIPGGSDTQYF. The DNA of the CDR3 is TGTGCCAGCATTCCCGGGGGCTCAGATACGCAGTATTTT.

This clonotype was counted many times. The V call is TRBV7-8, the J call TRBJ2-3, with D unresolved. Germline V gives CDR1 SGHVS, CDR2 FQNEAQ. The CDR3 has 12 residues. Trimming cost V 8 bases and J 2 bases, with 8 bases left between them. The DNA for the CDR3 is TGTGCCAGCCGTTCTACCACAGATACGCAGTATTTT. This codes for CASRSTTDTQYF.

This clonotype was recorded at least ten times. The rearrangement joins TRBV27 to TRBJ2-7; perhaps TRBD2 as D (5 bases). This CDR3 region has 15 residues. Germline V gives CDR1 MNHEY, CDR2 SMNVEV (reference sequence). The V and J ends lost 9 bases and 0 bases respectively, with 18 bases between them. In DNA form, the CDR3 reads TGTGCCAGTCAAGAACTAGGCCGCAGCTCCTACGAGCAGTACTTC. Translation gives CASQELGRSSYEQYF.

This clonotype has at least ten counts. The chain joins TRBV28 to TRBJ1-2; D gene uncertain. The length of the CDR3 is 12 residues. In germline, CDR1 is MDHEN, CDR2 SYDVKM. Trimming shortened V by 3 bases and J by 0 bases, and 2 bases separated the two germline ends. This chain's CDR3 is CASSFPNYGYTF. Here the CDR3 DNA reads TGTGCCAGCAGTTTTCCTAACTATGGCTACACCTTC.

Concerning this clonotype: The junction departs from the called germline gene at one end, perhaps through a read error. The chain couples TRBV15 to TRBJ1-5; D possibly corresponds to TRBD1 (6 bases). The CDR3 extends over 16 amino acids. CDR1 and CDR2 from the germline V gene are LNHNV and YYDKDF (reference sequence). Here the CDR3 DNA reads TGTGCCACCAGCAGAGCCGGAGGGGGGAACAATCAGCCCCGGCATTTT. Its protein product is CATSRAGGGNNQPRHF.

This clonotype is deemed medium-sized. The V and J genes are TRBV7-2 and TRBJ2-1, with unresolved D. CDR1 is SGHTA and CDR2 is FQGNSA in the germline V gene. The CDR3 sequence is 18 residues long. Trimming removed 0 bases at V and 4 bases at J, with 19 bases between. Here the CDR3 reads CASSLAPAGVVSYNEQFF. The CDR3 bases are TGTGCCAGCAGCTTAGCCCCCGCAGGCGTCGTTTCTTACAATGAGCAGTTCTTC.

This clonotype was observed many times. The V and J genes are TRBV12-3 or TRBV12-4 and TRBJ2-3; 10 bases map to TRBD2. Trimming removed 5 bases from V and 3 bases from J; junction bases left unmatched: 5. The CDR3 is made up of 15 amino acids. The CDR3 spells CASSTLSGGTDTQYF. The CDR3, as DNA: TGTGCCAGCAGTACTCTTAGCGGGGGGACAGATACGCAGTATTTT.

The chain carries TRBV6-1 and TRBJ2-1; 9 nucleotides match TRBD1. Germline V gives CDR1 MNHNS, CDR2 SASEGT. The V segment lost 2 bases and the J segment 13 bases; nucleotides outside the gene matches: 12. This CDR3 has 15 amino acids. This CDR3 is CASSEPGQGTLPQFF. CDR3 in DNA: TGTGCCAGCAGTGAACCGGGACAGGGTACCCTTCCTCAGTTCTTC.

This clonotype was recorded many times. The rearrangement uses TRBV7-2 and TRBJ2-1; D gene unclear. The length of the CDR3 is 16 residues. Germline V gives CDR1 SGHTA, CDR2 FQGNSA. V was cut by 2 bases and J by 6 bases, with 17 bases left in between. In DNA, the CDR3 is TGTGCCAGCAGCTTAATTGCGTCTCTTACGGTCAATGAGCAGTTCTTC. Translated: CASSLIASLTVNEQFF.

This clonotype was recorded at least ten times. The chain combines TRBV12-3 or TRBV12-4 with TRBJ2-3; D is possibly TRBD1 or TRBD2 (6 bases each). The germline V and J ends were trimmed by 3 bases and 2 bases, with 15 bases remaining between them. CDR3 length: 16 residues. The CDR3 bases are TGTGCCAGCAGTTTCAGGTCCGGGGGCCTCACAGATACGCAGTATTTT. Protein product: CASSFRSGGLTDTQYF.

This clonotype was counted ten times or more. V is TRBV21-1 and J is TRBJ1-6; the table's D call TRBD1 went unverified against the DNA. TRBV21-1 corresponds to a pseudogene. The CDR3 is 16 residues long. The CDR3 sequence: CASSNAQGSYNSPLHF. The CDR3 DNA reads TGTGCCAGCAGCAATGCACAGGGAAGTTATAATTCACCCCTCCACTTT.

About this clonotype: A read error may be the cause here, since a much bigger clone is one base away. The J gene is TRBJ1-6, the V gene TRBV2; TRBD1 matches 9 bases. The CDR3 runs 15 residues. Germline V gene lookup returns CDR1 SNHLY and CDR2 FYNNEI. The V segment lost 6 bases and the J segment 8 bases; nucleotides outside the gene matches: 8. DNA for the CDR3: TGTGCCAGCAGGGGACAGGGCGTTCCGGATTCACCCCTCCACTTT. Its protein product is CASRGQGVPDSPLHF. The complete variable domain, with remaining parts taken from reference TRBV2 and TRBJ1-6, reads EPEVTQTPSHQVTQMGQEVILRCVPISNHLYFYWYRQILGQKVEFLVSFYNNEISEKSEIFDDQFSVERPDGSNFTLKIRSTKLEDSAMYFCASRGQGVPDSPLHFGNGTRLTVT.

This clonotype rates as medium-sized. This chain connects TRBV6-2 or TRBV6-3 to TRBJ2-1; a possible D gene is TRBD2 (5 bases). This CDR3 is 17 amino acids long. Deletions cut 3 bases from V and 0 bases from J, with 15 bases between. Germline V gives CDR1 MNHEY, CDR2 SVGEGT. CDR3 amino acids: CASSYSPSGGSYNEQFF. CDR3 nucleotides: TGTGCCAGCAGTTATAGTCCCAGCGGAGGCTCCTACAATGAGCAGTTCTTC.

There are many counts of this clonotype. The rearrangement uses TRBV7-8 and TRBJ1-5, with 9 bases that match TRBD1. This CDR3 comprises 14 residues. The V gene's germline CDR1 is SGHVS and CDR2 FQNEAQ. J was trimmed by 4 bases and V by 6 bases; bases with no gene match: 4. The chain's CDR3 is CASREGTGNQPQHF. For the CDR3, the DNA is TGTGCCAGCAGGGAAGGGACAGGGAATCAGCCCCAGCATTTT.

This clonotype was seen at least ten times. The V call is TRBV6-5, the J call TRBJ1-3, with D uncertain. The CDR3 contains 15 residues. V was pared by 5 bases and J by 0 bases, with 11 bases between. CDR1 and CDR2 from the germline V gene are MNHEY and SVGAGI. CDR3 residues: CASSPTASSGNTIYF. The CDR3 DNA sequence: TGTGCCAGCAGTCCCACGGCCAGCTCTGGAAACACCATATATTTT.

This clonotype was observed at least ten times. The CDR3 spells CASSYGGLQFF. CDR3 nucleotide sequence: TGTGCCAGCAGCTATGGAGGTTTACAGTTCTTC. This chain connects TRBV5-4 to TRBJ2-1; the D gene is possibly TRBD2 (5 bases). Germline V gene sequence: CDR1 SGHNT, CDR2 YYREEE (reference sequence). This CDR3 has 11 residues. V lost 3 bases and J 13 bases, leaving 11 bases between the germline ends.